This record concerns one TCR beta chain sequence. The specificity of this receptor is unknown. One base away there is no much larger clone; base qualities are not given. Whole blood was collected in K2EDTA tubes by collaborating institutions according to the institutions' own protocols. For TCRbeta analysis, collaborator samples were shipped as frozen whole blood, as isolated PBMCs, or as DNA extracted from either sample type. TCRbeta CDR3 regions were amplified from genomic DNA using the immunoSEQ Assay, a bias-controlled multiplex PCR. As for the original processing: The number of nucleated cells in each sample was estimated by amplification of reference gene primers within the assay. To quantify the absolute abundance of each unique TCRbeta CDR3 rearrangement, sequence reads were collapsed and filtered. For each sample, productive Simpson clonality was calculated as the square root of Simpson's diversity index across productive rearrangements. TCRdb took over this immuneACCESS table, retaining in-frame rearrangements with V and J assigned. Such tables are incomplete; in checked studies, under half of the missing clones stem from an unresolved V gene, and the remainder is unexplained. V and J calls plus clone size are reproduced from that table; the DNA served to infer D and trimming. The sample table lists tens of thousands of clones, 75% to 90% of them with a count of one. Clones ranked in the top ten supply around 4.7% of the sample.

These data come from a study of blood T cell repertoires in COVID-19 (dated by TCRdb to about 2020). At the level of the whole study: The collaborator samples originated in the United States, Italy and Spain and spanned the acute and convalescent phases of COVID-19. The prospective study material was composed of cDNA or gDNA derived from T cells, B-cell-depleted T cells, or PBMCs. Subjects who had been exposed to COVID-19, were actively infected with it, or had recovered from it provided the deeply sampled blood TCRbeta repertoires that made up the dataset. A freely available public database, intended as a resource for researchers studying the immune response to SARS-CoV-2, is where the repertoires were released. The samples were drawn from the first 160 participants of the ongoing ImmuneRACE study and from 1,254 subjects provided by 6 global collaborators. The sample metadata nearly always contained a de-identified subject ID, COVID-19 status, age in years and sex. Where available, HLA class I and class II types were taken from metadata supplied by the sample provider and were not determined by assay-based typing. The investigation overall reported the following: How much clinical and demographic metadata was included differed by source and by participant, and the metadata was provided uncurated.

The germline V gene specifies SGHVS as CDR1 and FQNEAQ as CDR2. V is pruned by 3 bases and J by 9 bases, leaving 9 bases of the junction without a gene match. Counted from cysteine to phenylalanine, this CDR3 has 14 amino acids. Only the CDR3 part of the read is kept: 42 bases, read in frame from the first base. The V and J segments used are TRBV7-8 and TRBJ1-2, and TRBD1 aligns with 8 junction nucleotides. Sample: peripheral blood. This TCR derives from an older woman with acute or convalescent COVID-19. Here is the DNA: TGTGCCAGCAGCTTGTCGGACAGGGCGGCTCGCTACACCTTC. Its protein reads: CASSLSDRAARYTF.